The sequence of this T cell receptor (beta chain) was determined in a study of cytomegalovirus exposure and HLA in healthy donors. The CDR3 contains 15 residues. With V trimmed by 3 bases and J by 5 bases, 9 bases remained unmatched. Germline loops: CDR1 SGDLS, CDR2 YYNGEE. Whole-study results and caveats: Several of the most significant clusters appeared linked to common viral pathogens, based on a later analysis. It was approximately 160 TCR beta chains that were listed as cytomegalovirus-associated. Researchers reported that a few CMV-associated chains were confirmed in vitro as CMV antigen-specific.

Note on this clone: Its specificity is unknown.

Primers: 60 Vbeta forward and 13 Jbeta reverse. The table came from immunoSEQ multiplex PCR; TCRdb's copy has only in-frame clones and leaves some out. The table lists 130,000 or so clones, approximately 90% of them singletons. The sample taken for sequencing was PBMCs. The TCR sequence derives from a young woman in good health and CMV-seronegative. This chain connects TRBV9 to TRBJ2-7; 9 bases line up with TRBD1. The DNA of the CDR3 is TGTGCCAGCAGCGGCGGGACAGGGCAACTTGACGAGCAGTACTTC. Residues: CASSGGTGQLDEQYF.